Following are 24 T cell receptor beta chains from one sample sequenced in a study of blood T cell repertoires in COVID-19. TCRdb's table, derived via immunoSEQ multiplex PCR, lists solely in-frame clones and lacks some. The sample records 190,000 or so clones, approximately 80% being singletons. Sequenced: PBMCs or T cells enriched from blood (not recorded which). These receptors were taken from a man between 40 and 49 years old who had recovered from COVID-19.

This chain joins TRBV19 and TRBJ1-5; 7 bases line up with TRBD1. Germline V CDR1 and CDR2: LNHDA, SQIVND (reference sequence). The CDR3 contains 15 residues. CDR3 DNA: TGTGCTACGCTCGAGGGACAGTATAGCAATCAGCCCCAGCATTTT. Its protein product is CATLEGQYSNQPQHF.

J is TRBJ2-7 and V is TRBV27, with 9 bases identical to TRBD2. J was trimmed by 2 bases and V by 3 bases; bases with no gene match: 5. CDR3 size: 15 residues. CDR1 and CDR2 from the germline V gene are MNHEY and SMNVEV (reference sequence). The CDR3 sequence is CASSFIAGVPYEQYF. The CDR3 DNA follows: TGTGCCAGCAGTTTCATAGCGGGAGTCCCCTACGAGCAGTACTTC.

This clone was recorded once. DNA for the CDR3: TGTGCCAGCTCACTAAGACAGGAGGATAGTAGGGGTGGCACCTTC. Residues: CASSLRQEDSRGGTF. The genes are TRBV18 and TRBJ1-2; the D gene is possibly TRBD1 (6 bases). Trimming pared 4 bases from V and 13 bases from J, leaving 25 bases between. This CDR3 has 15 residues. Per the germline V gene, CDR1 is KGHSH and CDR2 is LQKENI.

V usage is TRBV11-2 and J usage is TRBJ2-7; no clear D gene. Looked up from germline, CDR1 is SGHAT and CDR2 is FQNNGV. V gave up 1 base and J gave up 0 bases, with 7 bases separating them. This CDR3 is built from 14 residues. CDR3 region: CASSLGLSSYEQYF. The DNA of the CDR3 is TGTGCCAGCAGCTTAGGCCTGAGCTCCTACGAGCAGTACTTC.

The sample holds a few counts of this clone. The rearrangement links TRBV30 to TRBJ2-2; tentatively, D is TRBD2 (6 bases). The CDR3 consists of 14 residues. Between the trimmed V and J ends, which lost 4 bases and 2 bases, there was a span of 11 bases. Germline V gene data show CDR1 as GTSNPN and CDR2 as SVGIG (reference sequence). Here the CDR3 reads CAWTAGLNTGELFF. The CDR3 bases are TGTGCCTGGACCGCGGGGCTCAACACCGGGGAGCTGTTTTTT.

The rearrangement uses TRBV20-1 and TRBJ2-3; 7 bases align to TRBD2. Germline CDR1 DFQATT, CDR2 SNEGSKA (reference sequence). There are 11 residues in the CDR3. The junction had 0 bases not matched to a gene; V was cut back by 3 bases and J by 6 bases. The DNA for the CDR3 is TGCAGTGCTAGCGGGAGGGATACGCAGTATTTT. It codes for CSASGRDTQYF.

The chain employs TRBV9 and TRBJ1-5; D call uncertain. V lost 4 bases, J lost 2 bases, and 7 bases lay in between. In germline, CDR1 is SGDLS, CDR2 YYNGEE. This CDR3 is 13 amino acids long. As DNA, the CDR3 is TGTGCCAGCAGCTCCGGTGGCAATCAGCCCCAGCATTTT. Amino acids: CASSSGGNQPQHF.

The gene calls are TRBV7-9 and TRBJ2-3; weak D call: TRBD2 (5 bases). CDR3 length: 14 residues. CDR1 SEHNR and CDR2 FQNEAQ come from the germline V gene (reference sequence). The ends were cut back, 0 bases at V and 2 bases at J, with 6 bases in the middle. CDR3: CASSLAGVTDTQYF. CDR3 coding DNA: TGTGCCAGCAGCTTAGCCGGGGTCACAGATACGCAGTATTTT.

The chain joins TRBV27 to TRBJ1-2; the D gene is possibly TRBD1 (5 bases). Germline CDR1 is MNHEY and CDR2 is SMNVEV (reference sequence). The CDR3 is made up of 16 amino acids. The V end lost 5 bases, the J end lost 6 bases, and 22 bases lay between the germline ends. CDR3 sequence reads: CASSLQAGSVRNGYTF. CDR3 DNA: TGTGCCAGCAGTCTACAGGCCGGGTCAGTAAGGAATGGCTACACCTTC.

The chain couples TRBV4-1 to TRBJ2-7; D is undetermined. Looked up from germline, CDR1 is MGHRA and CDR2 is YSYEKL. The CDR3 is 14 residues long. V was shortened by 0 bases and J by 0 bases, with 6 bases between the two germline ends. The CDR3 protein is CASSQEGSSYEQYF. CDR3 nucleotide sequence: TGCGCCAGCAGCCAAGAGGGCAGCTCCTACGAGCAGTACTTC.

The chain recombines TRBV18 with TRBJ2-3; tentatively, D is TRBD1 (7 bases). The V end lost 6 bases, the J end lost 2 bases, and 21 bases lay between the germline ends. The germline gives CDR1 KGHSH, CDR2 LQKENI. The CDR3 contains 17 residues. The CDR3 loop is CASSLWTGGTHTDTQYF. For the CDR3, the DNA is TGTGCCAGCTCCCTCTGGACAGGCGGGACGCACACAGATACGCAGTATTTT.

J is TRBJ1-2 and V is TRBV28; the D is unclear. Trimming took 1 base from V and 7 from J, leaving 7 bases between them. Germline V gene sequence: CDR1 MDHEN, CDR2 SYDVKM. The CDR3 spans 12 residues. The CDR3 loop reads CASSLLTGGYTF. CDR3 DNA: TGTGCCAGCAGTTTATTGACGGGTGGCTACACCTTC.

The rearrangement links TRBV9 to TRBJ1-2; the match to TRBD1 covers 9 bases. Germline V lookup: CDR1 SGDLS, CDR2 YYNGEE. The CDR3 runs to 17 residues. Trimming at V came to 2 bases and at J to 4 bases, leaving 12 bases not matched to a gene. The DNA of the CDR3 is TGTGCCAGCAGCGTGATGGAGGCGGGACAGGGCAGCTATGGCTACACCTTC. This encodes CASSVMEAGQGSYGYTF.

The rearrangement joins TRBV3-1 (or the pseudogene TRBV3-2) to TRBJ1-4, with 7 bases identical to TRBD1. This CDR3 spans 15 amino acids. V shed 2 bases and J 6 bases; nucleotides not matched to a gene: 6. Germline V gives CDR1 LGHDT, CDR2 YNNKEL (reference sequence). As DNA, the CDR3 is TGTGCCAGCAGCCAACAGGGGGAAAACTATGAAAAACTGTTTTTT. Its protein is CASSQQGENYEKLFF.

The chain employs TRBV2 and TRBJ1-1; 8 bases agree with TRBD1. This CDR3 has 14 amino acids. Per germline, CDR1 SNHLY and CDR2 FYNNEI. V was clipped by 5 bases and J by 1 base; unmatched bases: 3. The CDR3 DNA reads TGTGCCAGCAGTCGACAGGGGTCGAACACTGAAGCTTTCTTT. Its protein is CASSRQGSNTEAFF. The complete variable domain, with remaining parts taken from reference TRBV2 and TRBJ1-1, reads EPEVTQTPSHQVTQMGQEVILRCVPISNHLYFYWYRQILGQKVEFLVSFYNNEISEKSEIFDDQFSVERPDGSNFTLKIRSTKLEDSAMYFCASSRQGSNTEAFFGQGTRLTVV.

This clone showed up just a few times. The chain recombines TRBV19 with TRBJ1-5; TRBD1 matches 7 bases. Per the germline V gene, CDR1 is LNHDA and CDR2 is SQIVND (reference sequence). This CDR3 is 17 amino acids long. Unmatched junction bases numbered 12, after V lost 3 bases and J lost 4 bases. The CDR3 sequence: CASSIPFYRGGNQPQHF. CDR3 nucleotide sequence: TGTGCCAGTAGTATTCCCTTCTACAGGGGCGGAAATCAGCCCCAGCATTTT. Filled out from reference TRBV19 and TRBJ1-5, the complete variable domain reads DGGITQSPKYLFRKEGQNVTLSCEQNLNHDAMYWYRQDPGQGLRLIYYSQIVNDFQKGDIAEGYSVSREKKESFPLTVTSAQKNPTAFYLCASSIPFYRGGNQPQHFGDGTRLSIL.

This clone was recorded at least ten times. The V gene is TRBV19, the J gene TRBJ2-7; D is uncertain. Germline CDR1 and CDR2: LNHDA and SQIVND (reference sequence). The germline V and J ends were trimmed by 7 bases and 1 base, with 17 bases remaining between them. This CDR3 has 15 residues. As DNA, the CDR3 is TGTGCCAGTACCCCCACCGGAGCGTCTTCCTACGAGCAGTACTTC. It yields the protein CASTPTGASSYEQYF.

The rearrangement links TRBV15 to TRBJ1-3, with D uncertain. Germline values: CDR1 LNHNV, CDR2 YYDKDF (reference sequence). With 2 bases removed from V and 0 bases from J, the gap between germline ends came to 8 bases. The CDR3 loop spans 15 amino acids. This CDR3 is CATSRPKSSGNTIYF. The CDR3, as DNA: TGTGCCACCAGCAGACCTAAGAGCTCTGGAAACACCATATATTTT. The whole variable domain, filled in from reference TRBV15 and TRBJ1-3, reads DAMVIQNPRYQVTQFGKPVTLSCSQTLNHNVMYWYQQKSSQAPKLLFHYYDKDFNNEADTPDNFQSRRPNTSFCFLDIRSPGLGDTAMYLCATSRPKSSGNTIYFGEGSWLTVV.

This chain links TRBV11-3 with TRBJ1-5; D might be TRBD1 (5 bases). CDR3 length equals 16 residues. Per the germline V gene, CDR1 is SGHNT and CDR2 is YENEEA. V dropped 2 bases and J dropped 3 bases, with 14 bases sitting between them. The CDR3 nucleotides read TGTGCCAGCAGCTTAACTTCCGGGACTCCCAATCAGCCCCAGCATTTT. This sequence encodes CASSLTSGTPNQPQHF.

The chain carries TRBV12-5 and TRBJ1-2; a weak D match, TRBD1 (6 bases). The ends were cut back, 0 bases at V and 6 bases at J, with 17 bases in the middle. Germline V lookup: CDR1 LGHNT, CDR2 FRNRAP. The CDR3 sequence is 16 residues long. As DNA, the CDR3 is TGTGCTAGTGGTTTGGTACGGGAAGGGGGGGCGAATGGCTACACCTTC. Its protein is CASGLVREGGANGYTF. The complete variable domain, with remaining parts taken from reference TRBV12-5 and TRBJ1-2, reads DARVTQTPRHKVTEMGQEVTMRCQPILGHNTVFWYRQTMMQGLELLAYFRNRAPLDDSGMPKDRFSAEMPDATLATLKIQPSEPRDSAVYFCASGLVREGGANGYTFGSGTRLTVV.

The rearrangement links TRBV6-5 to TRBJ1-1; D is possibly TRBD1 (6 bases). V was pared by 11 bases and J by 5 bases, with 12 bases between. Germline V gene lookup returns CDR1 MNHEY and CDR2 SVGAGI. This CDR3 region has 11 residues. The CDR3 sequence is CACKQGTEAFF. As DNA, the CDR3 is TGTGCCTGCAAACAGGGAACTGAAGCTTTCTTT.

This chain uses TRBV19 with TRBJ1-2; no clear D gene. CDR3 length: 15 residues. CDR1 is LNHDA and CDR2 is SQIVND in the germline V gene (reference sequence). Trimming removed 3 bases from V and 7 bases from J, with 18 bases in between. In DNA, the CDR3 is TGTGCCAGTAGTATCTTATCCGTGAGCACTACTGGCTACACCTTC. This encodes CASSILSVSTTGYTF.

The rearrangement links TRBV9 to TRBJ2-1, with 8 bases matching TRBD2. Germline values: CDR1 SGDLS, CDR2 YYNGEE. The CDR3 consists of 21 residues. J gave up 3 bases and V 0 bases, and 20 bases lay outside the gene matches. CDR3 nucleotide sequence: TGTGCCAGCAGCGTAGGATCGATGACTAGCGCCCACCGTCGACTCTACAATGAGCAGTTCTTC. It encodes CASSVGSMTSAHRRLYNEQFF.

This chain uses TRBV30 with TRBJ1-4; D gene uncertain. Germline CDR1 reads GTSNPN; CDR2 reads SVGIG (reference sequence). V was trimmed by 6 bases and J by 8 bases, leaving 16 bases between them. This CDR3 spans 13 amino acids. CDR3 sequence (DNA): TGTGCCTGCCGTAGCTACGTTATGGAAAAACTGTTTTTT. Translated, it gives CACRSYVMEKLFF.